This TCR beta chain was obtained from a study of blood T cell repertoires in COVID-19. Sequencing used immunoSEQ multiplex PCR; TCRdb keeps in-frame clones, though not all of them. Counted here are around 100,000 clones, 75% to 90% occurring once; the ten biggest clones make up about 5.5%. CDR1 and CDR2 (germline): SGHTA, FQGNSA. This CDR3 comprises 16 residues. With 5 bases clipped from V and 0 bases from J, the junction kept 4 bases outside the gene matches. This TCR was sampled from a man aged 60 to 75 with COVID-19, enrolled during active disease. The chain carries TRBV7-2 and TRBJ2-5, with 12 bases matching TRBD2. Sequencing was done on a sample of peripheral blood. In DNA form, the CDR3 reads TGTGCCAGCAGCCCCGGACTAGCGGGGTACCAAGAGACCCAGTACTTC. Its protein product is CASSPGLAGYQETQYF.